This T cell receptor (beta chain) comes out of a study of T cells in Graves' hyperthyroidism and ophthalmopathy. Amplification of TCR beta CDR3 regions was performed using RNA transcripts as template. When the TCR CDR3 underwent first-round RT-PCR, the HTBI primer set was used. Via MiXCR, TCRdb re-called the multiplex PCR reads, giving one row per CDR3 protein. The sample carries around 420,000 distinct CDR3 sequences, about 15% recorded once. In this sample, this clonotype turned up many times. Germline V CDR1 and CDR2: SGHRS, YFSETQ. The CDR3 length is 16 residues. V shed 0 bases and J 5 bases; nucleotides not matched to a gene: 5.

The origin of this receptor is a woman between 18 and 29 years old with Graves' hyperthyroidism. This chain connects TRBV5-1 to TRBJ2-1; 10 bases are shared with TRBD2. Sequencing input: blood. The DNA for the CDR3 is TGCGCCAGCAGCTTGGTACCTAGCGGGAGCCACAATGAGCAGTTCTTC. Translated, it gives CASSLVPSGSHNEQFF.